This T cell receptor (beta chain) derives from a study of CD8 T cells in Susac syndrome. In its sample, this clonotype was seen once. CD8+ and CD4+ blood T cells underwent TCR beta sequencing. The multiple sclerosis controls were treatment-naive patients with relapsing-remitting disease that was stable or active. While CD8+ and CD4+ T cells were isolated negatively, TEMRA cells were enriched by FACS. The trim removed 4 bases at V and 7 bases at J, leaving 9 bases unmatched. The CDR3 is 15 amino acids. cDNA came from about 0.5 to 1 ug RNA primed by random hexamers. The CDR3 of TCR beta was amplified by immunoSEQ multiplex PCR across 54 Vbeta and 13 Jbeta. TCRdb re-analysed the immunoSEQ multiplex PCR reads in MiXCR, keeping a single row per CDR3 protein. The profile shows around 130,000 distinct CDR3 sequences, 75% to 90% of them singletons.

This chain connects TRBV12-3 or TRBV12-4 to TRBJ2-1; TRBD2 matches 8 bases. The material sequenced was CD8+ T cells from PBMCs. The source of this sequence is a human donor with multiple sclerosis. This chain's CDR3 is CASSWSGTRSNEQFF. In DNA form, the CDR3 reads TGTGCCAGCAGTTGGTCCGGGACTAGATCGAATGAGCAGTTCTTC.